The clone carrying this T cell receptor beta chain was recorded once. Its target is unknown. Noted treatment: around 19 received Ad26.COV2.S at low or high dose, single or two shots; several received placebo; per-sample allocation not given. Sampling was done on day 63 after the first vaccine or placebo injection. An adult of 18-55 years in Boston served as donor. TCRdb's table, derived via immunoSEQ multiplex PCR, lists solely in-frame clones and lacks some. The profile covers some 450,000 clones, with 90% appearing a single time and less than 5.5% taken by the ten largest. This specimen belongs to a study of Ad26.COV2.S vaccination and SARS-CoV-2 variants. Overall study: By the intramuscular route, Ad26.COV2.S was given once, or twice 56 days apart.

Germline V lookup: CDR1 LNHDA, CDR2 SQIVND (reference sequence). The CDR3 sequence is 13 residues long. The V end lost 9 bases, the J end lost 4 bases, and 14 bases lay between the germline ends. Broader study findings: Measurement of non-spike TCR breadth gave similar results in vaccine and placebo recipients.

The chain employs TRBV19 and TRBJ2-3; D tentatively reads TRBD1 or TRBD2 (5 bases each). The sequences come from peripheral blood, collected in a trial of Ad26.COV2.S vaccine versus placebo. This receptor was obtained from a person between 18 and 60 years old who received the Ad26.COV2.S COVID-19 vaccine or a placebo. The CDR3 DNA reads TGTGCCAGCCGGGACGACGTGGCAGATACGCAGTATTTT. Its translation is CASRDDVADTQYF.